Sequencing of this TCR beta chain was carried out in a study of blood T cell repertoires in COVID-19. Original processing methods: Reference gene primer amplification gave nucleated cell count estimates. TCRdb keeps only in-frame clones here, not all; method: immunoSEQ multiplex PCR. V and J calls plus clone size are reproduced from that table; the DNA served to infer D and trimming. In the table there are about 150,000 clones, roughly 80% of which are singletons. Germline CDR1 SGHDT, CDR2 YYEEEE. CDR3 length: 14 amino acids. Trimming cost V 2 bases and J 3 bases; bases outside gene matches: 4. Sequenced material: PBMCs or T cells enriched from blood (not recorded which). The chain employs TRBV5-6 and TRBJ2-7; TRBD2 aligns across 8 bases. The receptor was isolated from a woman between 45 and 60 years old who had recovered from COVID-19. The DNA for the CDR3 is TGTGCCAGCAGCTTTGGCGGGGGGTTCTACGAGCAGTACTTC. It yields the protein CASSFGGGFYEQYF.